A single sample gave rise to the 7 T cell receptor beta chains below, sequenced in a study of CD8 T cells in ankylosing spondylitis. TCRdb reprocessed the 5' RACE reads via MiXCR and lists one record per CDR3 protein. The sample includes fewer than 350,000 distinct CDR3 sequences, roughly 10% of them seen just once. The sample consisted of blood, either unsorted or a sorted T cell fraction (not recorded which). The receptors were gathered from a female donor with ankylosing spondylitis or in good health (not recorded which).

Many counts were recorded for this clonotype. The chain recombines TRBV27 with TRBJ2-1; no clear D. V lost 4 bases, J lost 8 bases, and 15 bases lay in between. Germline V CDR1 and CDR2: MNHEY, SMNVEV (reference sequence). The CDR3 length is 14 residues. The CDR3 region has the DNA TGTGCCAGCAGTTACTACTGGGAATCGGATGAGCAGTTCTTC. This codes for CASSYYWESDEQFF.

This clonotype came up many times. The chain employs TRBV24-1 and TRBJ2-1; D is uncertain. V lost 6 bases and J lost 1, with 9 bases in between. Germline CDR1 reads KGHDR; CDR2 reads SFDVKD. The CDR3 contains 14 residues. The CDR3 bases are TGTGCCACCAGTAAAGGACGGTCCTACAATGAGCAGTTCTTC. This translates into CATSKGRSYNEQFF.

This chain connects TRBV7-3 to TRBJ2-6; D is possibly TRBD2 (5 bases). The V gene lost 1 base and the J gene lost 2 bases, with 15 bases spanning the gap. This CDR3 is built from 18 residues. Germline lookup yields CDR1 SGHTA and CDR2 FQGTGA. This chain's CDR3 is CASSLKPGSVAGANVLTF. Written as DNA, the CDR3 is TGTGCCAGCAGCTTAAAGCCGGGGAGTGTAGCTGGGGCCAACGTCCTGACTTTC.

This clonotype was counted at least ten times. The chain uses TRBV20-1 and TRBJ2-3; the D is unclear. V shed 0 bases and J shed 8 bases, with 9 bases lying between them. This CDR3 region has 12 residues. From germline, CDR1 is DFQATT and CDR2 SNEGSKA (reference sequence). The CDR3 coding sequence is TGCAGTGCTAGAGATTTTAAGGGTACGCAGTATTTT. It encodes CSARDFKGTQYF.

This clonotype was counted ten times or more. The chain employs TRBV5-1 and TRBJ2-4; TRBD1 matches 10 bases. Germline CDR1 SGHRS, CDR2 YFSETQ. The trim removed 4 bases at V and 3 bases at J, leaving 13 bases unmatched. The CDR3 spans 18 residues. Here the CDR3 reads CASSLTVRDRGNKNIQYF. For the CDR3, the DNA is TGCGCCAGCAGCCTGACCGTACGGGACAGGGGAAACAAAAACATTCAGTACTTC.

This clonotype has a handful of counts. The chain links TRBV19 to TRBJ1-6; D remains unclear. V was clipped by 5 bases and J by 7 bases, with 9 bases between them. The CDR3 loop spans 13 amino acids. Germline CDR1 reads LNHDA; CDR2 reads SQIVND (reference sequence). CDR3 sequence (DNA): TGTGCCAGTAGTGGCGGACTCAATTCACCCCTCCACTTT. This codes for CASSGGLNSPLHF.

This clonotype was counted ten times or more. V usage is TRBV5-1 and J usage is TRBJ1-2; TRBD1 might be the D (6 bases). The germline gives CDR1 SGHRS, CDR2 YFSETQ. With 3 bases removed from V and 3 bases from J, the gap between germline ends came to 9 bases. This CDR3 region has 13 residues. CDR3 protein: CASSWDKYYGYTF. As DNA, the CDR3 is TGCGCCAGCAGCTGGGACAAGTACTATGGCTACACCTTC.